This TCR beta chain was sequenced for a study of cytomegalovirus exposure and HLA in healthy donors. Study results and caveats: Analysis was performed later, and it showed HLA-associated TCR beta chains to be more clonally expanded than equally common others. Immune exposure was documented only through CMV serostatus. The classifier, whose performance was assessed in both the original and validation cohorts, reportedly diagnosed cytomegalovirus status with high specificity and sensitivity.

Healthy bone marrow donors supplied every sample. PCR amplification relied on 60 Vbeta primers (plus 13 Jbeta primers). Libraries were prepared by immunoSEQ multiplex PCR; TCRdb keeps only in-frame clonotypes and omits some of them. Of some 150,000 clones listed, over 75% are singletons. With regard to this clone: Its specificity is not known.

This CDR3 is built from 14 residues. The V gene lost 4 bases and the J gene lost 4 bases, with 14 bases spanning the gap. Germline V lookup: CDR1 GTSNPN, CDR2 SVGIG (reference sequence). This TCR came from a woman younger than 45 in good health and CMV-seronegative. The gene calls are TRBV30 and TRBJ2-1; weak D call: TRBD1 (6 bases). The sequencing input was PBMCs. CDR3 bases: TGTGCCTGGAATAACAGGGTGGGTTACAATGAGCAGTTCTTC. This translates into CAWNNRVGYNEQFF.